The rows below give T cell receptor beta chains drawn from one sample of a study of blood T cell repertoires in COVID-19. The assay was immunoSEQ multiplex PCR, and TCRdb's table has in-frame clones only and misses some. The table lists nearly 35,000 clones, 93% of them singletons. The sample consisted of peripheral blood. These receptors all come from a human donor in a cohort sampled during active COVID-19. CDR3s include the opening cysteine and the closing phenylalanine or tryptophan. A D gene is named only where the DNA matches it firmly. Only some rows state a clone size, as once, few, many or a class for expanded clones.

NA,TRBJ1-1,TRBV6-5,NA,TGTGCCAGCATACAAACGGGGATCACTGAAGCTTTCTTT,CASIQTGITEAFF
NA,TRBJ2-1,TRBV27,TRBD1,TGTGCCAGCAGTTTAGCGGGACAGGGTTCTTTCGATGAGCAGTTCTTC,CASSLAGQGSFDEQFF
NA,TRBJ1-3,TRBV13,NA,TGTGCCAGCAGCTTAGGAACACACTCTGGAAACACCATATATTTT,CASSLGTHSGNTIYF
NA,TRBJ2-7,TRBV11-3,TRBD1,TGTGCCAGCAGTTCCCGGGACAGGGGGCCTTACGAGCAGTACTTC,CASSSRDRGPYEQYF
NA,TRBJ2-4,TRBV10-3,NA,TGTGCCATCAGTAACCTTGGGGCCAACATTCAGTACTTC,CAISNLGANIQYF
NA,TRBJ2-7,TRBV6-2/TRBV6-3,NA,TGTGCCAGCAGCCTAAGGGAGTACGAGCAGTACTTC,CASSLREYEQYF
NA,TRBJ2-7,TRBV2,NA,TGTGCCAGCACGGGAAGCTTTTCCTACGAGCAGTACTTC,CASTGSFSYEQYF
NA,TRBJ1-2,TRBV27,NA,TGTGCCAGCAGAAGTTTTCTGCGGGGAAGTAGCTATGGCTACACCTTC,CASRSFLRGSSYGYTF
NA,TRBJ2-2,TRBV7-3,NA,TGTGCCAGCAGCCAGCGAGCGTTCGGGGAGCTGTTTTTT,CASSQRAFGELFF
once,TRBJ1-2,TRBV11-2,TRBD1,TGTGCCAGCAGCACGATAGACAGGGGGCTGGGTGGCTACACCTTC,CASSTIDRGLGGYTF
NA,TRBJ1-3,TRBV6-6,NA,TGTGCCAGCAGCCGAGCGGGGGCAGGACGCTCTGGAAACACCATATATTTT,CASSRAGAGRSGNTIYF
NA,TRBJ1-3,TRBV5-1,NA,TGCGCCAGCAGCTACGCGGGGGACTCTGGAAACACCATATATTTT,CASSYAGDSGNTIYF
NA,TRBJ1-2,TRBV7-9,NA,TGTGCCAGCACCCCTGGGGGGGGCCCCCTTGGCTACACCTTC,CASTPGGGPLGYTF
NA,TRBJ2-3,TRBV7-9,TRBD2,TGTGCCAGCAGCTCTCCTTTAGCGGGGGCCCAGGGGGATACGCAGTATTTT,CASSSPLAGAQGDTQYF
NA,TRBJ1-2,TRBV6-5,NA,TGTGCCAGCAGTTTTGGCGGAGGAAACTATGGCTACACCTTC,CASSFGGGNYGYTF
NA,TRBJ1-6,TRBV6-5,NA,TGTGCCAGCAGCCCCGTCACGGGTAATTCACCCCTCCACTTT,CASSPVTGNSPLHF
few,TRBJ2-7,TRBV3-1/TRBV3-2,NA,TGTGCCAGCAGCCAAGCTTCGGGGGGCCACGAGCAGTACTTC,CASSQASGGHEQYF
once,TRBJ2-3,TRBV24-1,NA,TGTGCCACCAGTGATGCGACGGCCCGGGGCACAGATACGCAGTATTTT,CATSDATARGTDTQYF